This paragraph reports one TCR beta chain. No cognate antigen has been identified for it. Base qualities were left out, and no much larger clone turns up one base away. The entry originates in a study of blood T cell repertoires in COVID-19 (dated by TCRdb to about 2020). As for the study more broadly: Samples covering the acute and convalescent phases of COVID-19 were provided by collaborators in the United States, Italy and Spain. The prospective study material was composed of cDNA or gDNA derived from T cells, B-cell-depleted T cells, or PBMCs. Deeply sampled blood TCRbeta repertoires from subjects exposed to, actively infected with, or recovered from COVID-19 were included in the dataset. A freely available public database, intended as a resource for researchers studying the immune response to SARS-CoV-2, is where the repertoires were released. The samples were drawn from the first 160 participants of the ongoing ImmuneRACE study and from 1,254 subjects provided by 6 global collaborators. A de-identified subject ID, COVID-19 status, age in years and sex were almost always included in the sample metadata. Where HLA class I and class II types were available, the types were taken from metadata supplied by the sample provider, not from assay-based typing.

Whole blood was collected in K2EDTA tubes by collaborating institutions according to the institutions' own protocols. For TCRbeta analysis, collaborator samples were shipped as frozen whole blood, as isolated PBMCs, or as DNA extracted from either sample type. Study-wide findings and limitations: The quantity of clinical and demographic metadata differed by source and by participant and was supplied without curation.

TCRbeta CDR3 regions were amplified from genomic DNA by means of the immunoSEQ Assay, a bias-controlled multiplex PCR. The authors' analysis ran thus. The number of nucleated cells in each sample was estimated by amplification of reference gene primers within the assay. Sequence reads were collapsed and filtered to measure the absolute abundance of every unique TCRbeta CDR3 rearrangement. For each sample, productive Simpson clonality was calculated by taking the square root of Simpson's diversity index across productive rearrangements. In its TCRdb copy, this immuneACCESS table keeps in-frame sequences only and misses some clones. Where compared with another copy, unresolved V genes explain less than half of these, and the others have no known cause. V, J and clone size are taken as reported in that table, and D and trimming were inferred from the DNA itself. The table for this sample lists 200,000 to 250,000 clones; around 82% of them were counted only once. Approximately 4.5% of the sample comes from the top ten.

Deletion took 0 bases off V and 5 bases off J, with a span of 7 bases between the germline ends. As encoded in the germline V gene, CDR1 is MNHEY while CDR2 is SVGEGT. From its cysteine to its phenylalanine, the CDR3 spans 14 amino acids. Solely the CDR3 DNA is kept, with 42 bases framed from the first base. This TCR was sampled from a woman in her sixties or seventies with acute or convalescent COVID-19. The sequence links TRBV6-2 or TRBV6-3 to TRBJ1-4, with the D gene too uncertain to name. The material sequenced was peripheral blood. The sequence in DNA is TGTGCCAGCAGTTACTCCGGGAAAAATGAAAAACTGTTTTTT. The resulting protein is CASSYSGKNEKLFF.